Described below is a single T cell receptor beta chain sequence and its context. Its antigen specificity is not known. No qualities accompany the bases; no much larger clone lies one base away. Library preparation was by the immunoSEQ multiplex PCR assay. For the multiplex PCR, a mixture combining 60 forward primers for TCR Vbeta segments and 13 reverse primers for TCR Jbeta segments was used. The CDR3 region of rearranged TCR beta genes was amplified from genomic DNA by a multiplex PCR assay. Amplified TCR beta libraries were sequenced as 87-base-pair reads on the Illumina HiSeq System. Under the source paper's analysis protocol: In a later analysis, around 80 million unique TCR beta chains were counted across the 650 to 700 repertoires, and roughly 11 million of these chains were shared by at least two donors. Raw reads were error-corrected and collapsed into unique sequences by a nearest-neighbor algorithm in which closely related sequences were merged to remove PCR and sequencing errors. Alignment of CDR3 sequences to IMGT reference sequences was used to assign V, D and J gene segments. For a sequence to be retained, a match of at least six nucleotides was required to both a V gene segment and a J gene segment. A rearrangement was called productive if the CDR3 had no stop codons and remained in frame with V and J, and every other rearrangement was called non-productive. Following IMGT convention, CDR3 was defined as the stretch from the second conserved V-encoded cysteine up to the conserved J-encoded phenylalanine. Sequences without an unambiguous match to a single V gene segment were excluded from the earlier analysis of over 500 of the donors. An earlier analysis of several hundred of the donors called V segments functional above 56.7% productive rearrangements and segregating when the between-donor standard deviation exceeded 5%. A statistical classification framework was built for diagnosing cytomegalovirus status from the catalog of TCR beta chain sequences. In a later analysis, V and J genes were assigned by comparing TCR nucleotide sequences against IMGT/GENE-DB human TR gene sequences. The TCRdist pipeline was used in a later analysis to assign CDR3 sequences and most-parsimonious VDJ recombination scenarios. In a later analysis, each TCR beta chain was defined by its CDR3 amino acid sequence together with its V-gene family, and reads lacking a unique V-gene family were excluded. To address suspected cross-contamination and a sequencing artifact, a later analysis removed approximately 600 highly shared, low-generation-probability nucleotide sequences. In a later analysis, a clonal expansion index was calculated for each public chain from normalized within-repertoire ranks of inferred template counts. Generation probabilities in a later analysis came from a VDJ recombination model fitted to out-of-frame rearrangements, and those results were checked against IGoR. Hypergeometric tests were used in a later analysis to score TCR-TCR, TCR-HLA and TCR-CMV co-occurrence, with a repertoire-size bias correction applied to the TCR pairs. In a later analysis, false discovery rates were estimated by permuting HLA or CMV assignments 20 times. In a later analysis, co-occurring TCRs were grouped using DBSCAN, with TCRdist sequence similarity added in when clustering inside HLA-allele-positive subsets. Co-occurrence clustering excluded repertoires with fewer than 30,000 or more than 120,000 public chains, plus five with anomalous nucleotide sharing. The table comes from immuneACCESS by way of TCRdb, which keeps in-frame sequences with V and J called. Part of the clones is missing from these tables; in studies checked, under half for an unresolved V gene and the rest for unknown reasons. Clone size and the V and J calls come from that table; the DNA yielded D and trimming. The sample includes 150,000 to 200,000 clones, with around 80% observed a single time. The ten largest clonotypes hold around 4.8% of the sample.

The cohort comprised some 680 healthy bone marrow donors. All cohort members were sampled while nominally healthy, although unrecorded immune exposures were likely present. The donor tested CMV seropositive and was one of the 289 seropositive cohort members. A peripheral blood sample was provided by each donor, and peripheral blood mononuclear cells were used for TCR beta sequencing. Genomic DNA extraction from the blood cell samples was performed with the Qiagen DNeasy Blood Extraction Kit. According to the germline V gene (reference sequence), CDR1 reads MNHNY and CDR2 reads SVGAGI. Trimming takes 0 bases from V and 8 bases from J, and the germline ends sit 13 bases apart. There are 15 amino acids in the CDR3, from cysteine to phenylalanine inclusive. Just CDR3 DNA is preserved here, 45 bases in frame from base 1. This specimen comes from a study of cytomegalovirus exposure and HLA in healthy donors (dated by TCRdb to between 2016 and 2019). A note on the overall study: An earlier analysis of approximately 600 of the donors reported approximately 290 Gb of sequence data and 100 million to 130 million unique TCR beta sequences from 150 million to 200 million T cells. An early release that covered roughly 600 HLA-typed donors contained approximately 300 gigabases of sequencing data and tens of millions of unique TCR sequences. Of the roughly 390 genotyped donors, roughly 80% were placed in the genetic ancestry cluster associated with self-reported Caucasian donors. The aim of the study was to test whether cataloging public T cell receptors could identify signatures of past pathogen exposure. The T cell repertoires of roughly 660 subjects were profiled by immunosequencing and related to cytomegalovirus serostatus. In addition to the first cohort of approximately 650 subjects, a separate validation cohort of 130 or so different subjects was used. To predict cytomegalovirus infection status, the study combined high-throughput TCR immunosequencing, statistical association of individual TCRs with disease status, and machine learning. A later analysis re-examined previously published TCR beta repertoires from 500 to 700 donors and added high-resolution HLA genotyping to investigate patterns of TCR occurrence. The later analysis used no new phenotypic data to find candidate immune exposures, relying instead on TCR beta sequences and their occurrence across donors. In an earlier analysis of about 590 of the donors, high-throughput TCR beta sequencing was used to judge whether each TCR beta V gene segment behaved as functional or pseudogenic. Alongside the repertoire data, information on donor age, sex, ethnicity and CMV serostatus was compiled. Genome-wide SNP genotypes for about three fifths of the roughly 670 donors were used in a later genetic analysis, which treated that subset as a discovery cohort. Every repertoire in the discovery cohort had been generated on one and the same sequencing platform. Class I and class II HLA loci were covered by the typing at four-digit resolution. Typing coverage varied by locus: about 629-640 donors for A, B, C, DRB1 and DQB1; approximately 500 for DQA1; more than 600 for DPA1; more than 450 for DPB1. About five DR-DQ haplotypes were treated as single units for association and clustering because of strong linkage in the cohort. Among roughly 400 genotyped donors of the cohort, an average of roughly 230,000 unique TCR beta nucleotide sequences was sequenced per donor, of which about 20% were non-productive. Overall results and qualifications from the work: The study listed approximately 150 TCR beta chains as associated with cytomegalovirus. In a later analysis, HLA-associated TCR beta chains showed more clonal expansion and lower generation probabilities than non-associated chains that were equally common. The authors suggested that the approach could potentially be generalized to other disease states and immunological phenotypes. In a later genetic analysis, a missense DCLRE1C variant was associated with V-gene and J-gene trimming of TCR beta chains, and the association was replicated in an independent cohort. In a later analysis, several top co-occurrence clusters were reported to appear linked to parvovirus B19, influenza, CMV and Epstein-Barr virus. An earlier analysis of some 560 of the donors showed that most TCR beta V segments appeared in productive rearrangements either about 87% or about 30% of the time, which broadly matched IMGT annotations. Assigning TCR associations to individual alleles was difficult when HLA alleles, especially DR and DQ, strongly co-occurred. In this cohort, only TCR beta chains were sequenced, and detectable features were limited by the absence of alpha or paired-chain data. Because counts were too low, about 18 rarely observed V segments, including chromosome 9 orphons, were excluded from the earlier analysis of about 500 of the donors. A group of highly shared sequence variants was considered likely to be a technical artifact of the sequencing pipeline. Most TCR sequences were seen in very few donors, while some public TCRs were found in many individuals. In a later genetic analysis, fewer N-insertions in productive TCRs were reported among donors in an Asian-associated ancestry cluster than the 666-donor mean. According to a later analysis, most CMV-associated TCR beta chains appeared to be HLA-restricted, and the HLA associations seemed to be driven largely by CMV exposure. At a false discovery rate of 0.05, a later analysis linked approximately 18,000 TCR beta sequences to specific HLA alleles. A few of the identified cytomegalovirus-associated TCR beta chains were confirmed in vitro to be specific for cytomegalovirus antigens. The 87-base-pair reads could not distinguish some IMGT-functional V segments, including TRBV6-2 and TRBV6-3, so those segments were excluded. Because some donors lacked HLA typing at each locus, the association tests relied only on the typed subset. A later analysis found that TCR association rates varied across HLA loci, with DRB1 alleles showing the most associated TCRs and HLA-C alleles the fewest. Presence/absence analyses assumed roughly uniform sequencing depth across donors, an assumption that may not hold. Linkage disequilibrium might explain the correlated functional status among segregating V segments, but an unknown experimental factor could not be excluded. CMV serostatus was the only immune exposure information available for the cohort. A further reported finding was that TCR beta sequences accurately predicted the HLA-A and HLA-B alleles for most subjects in the first cohort. Cytomegalovirus status was reported to be diagnosed by the classifier with high specificity and sensitivity in both the original and validation cohorts.

Rearrangement joined TRBV6-6 to TRBJ1-4, with the identity of the D gene unclear. The sample taken for sequencing was PBMCs. The TCR was taken from a woman in her 30s in good health and CMV-seropositive. Read as DNA, the sequence is TGTGCCAGCAGTTACTCTCCTGCGCGGGGAGAAAAACTGTTTTTT. This encodes CASSYSPARGEKLFF.